This T cell receptor (beta chain) is from a study of blood T cell repertoires in COVID-19. Here immunoSEQ multiplex PCR was the method, and the copy in TCRdb shows in-frame clones only, minus some. The table includes roughly 250,000 clones, approximately 82% detected once. CDR1 and CDR2 from the germline V gene are KGHDR and SFDVKD. The CDR3 has 15 amino acids. V was shortened by 5 bases and J by 5 bases, with 17 bases between the two germline ends. The receptor comes from an elderly woman with active or convalescent COVID-19. The sample taken for sequencing was peripheral blood. The J gene is TRBJ1-2, the V gene TRBV24-1, with D perhaps TRBD1 (6 bases). The CDR3 spells CATSAGEGGPYGYTF. The CDR3 bases are TGTGCCACCAGTGCAGGGGAGGGAGGACCGTATGGCTACACCTTC.